This T cell receptor beta chain was recorded in a study of CD8+CD57+ T cells in acquired aplastic anemia. Study information: Average DNA yield from sorted CD4+ and CD8+ cells was roughly 3 ug.

Genomic DNA acted as the template from which TCR beta VDJ combination and CDR3 sequence profiling were carried out. TCRdb reprocessed the reads via MiXCR and lists one record per CDR3 protein. The sample holds some 160,000 distinct CDR3 sequences; less than 50% are singletons and the top ten take roughly 3.2%. Patients included in sequencing had previously demonstrated CD8+CD57+ cell expansion by flow cytometry. Acquired aplastic anemia of severe grade affected all patients. No therapy had been given to the patients at the time of blood sampling. For this clonotype: Its specificity is unknown.

The study, taken as a whole, reports: Patients did not significantly differ from controls in CD8+ Simpson's diversity.

Germline CDR1 SNHLY, CDR2 FYNNEI. The V gene lost 5 bases and the J gene lost 8 bases, with 15 bases spanning the gap. The CDR3 has 14 residues. The V and J genes are TRBV2 and TRBJ1-4, with a weak D call TRBD1 (6 bases). Source material: sorted CD4+, CD8+, or CD8+CD57+ T cells (not recorded which) from PBMCs. The clonotype comes from a human donor with aplastic anemia. Here the CDR3 reads CASSYHRDEEKLFF. The CDR3 coding sequence is TGTGCCAGCAGTTACCACAGGGATGAGGAAAAACTGTTTTTT.